The present entry profiles one TCR beta chain with its context. This record belongs to a study of OX40 agonist ivuxolimab in advanced cancers. About the research overall: Ivuxolimab was delivered to patients intravenously every 2 weeks at doses spanning 0.01 to 10 mg/kg.

This table comes from immunoSEQ multiplex PCR, and its TCRdb copy is limited to in-frame clones, with some not included. The data show tens of thousands of clones, approximately 88% seen once. Germline CDR1 is LNHNV and CDR2 is YYDKDF (reference sequence). This CDR3 is built from 17 residues. V lost 4 bases and J 3 bases, leaving 18 bases between the germline ends. The receptor's source is an adult with an advanced solid tumor such as melanoma, head and neck, liver or kidney cancer. Sequencing used CD4+ or CD8+ T cells sorted from blood, obtained in a trial of the OX40 agonist ivuxolimab. J is TRBJ1-4 and V is TRBV15, with D uncertain. The CDR3 bases are TGTGCCACCAGCAAGGGAAGACCACCCCTCCCTAATGAAAAACTGTTTTTT. Translated, it gives CATSKGRPPLPNEKLFF.